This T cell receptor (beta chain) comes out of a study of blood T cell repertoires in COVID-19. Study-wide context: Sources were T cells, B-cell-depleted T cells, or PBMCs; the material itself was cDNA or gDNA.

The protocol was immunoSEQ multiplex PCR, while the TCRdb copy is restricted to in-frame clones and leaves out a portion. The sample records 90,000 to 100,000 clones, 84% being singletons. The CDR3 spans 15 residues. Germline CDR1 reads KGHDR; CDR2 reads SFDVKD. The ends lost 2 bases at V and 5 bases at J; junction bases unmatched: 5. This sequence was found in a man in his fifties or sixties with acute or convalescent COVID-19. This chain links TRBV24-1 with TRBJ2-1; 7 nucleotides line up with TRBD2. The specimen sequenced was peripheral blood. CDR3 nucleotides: TGTGCCACCAGTGATTCCGGGACTACCAACAATGAGCAGTTCTTC. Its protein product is CATSDSGTTNNEQFF.